This TCR beta chain comes out of a study of CD8 T cells in ankylosing spondylitis. CDR3 length equals 13 residues. Trimming cost V 3 bases and J 7 bases, with 12 bases left between them. A note on this clonotype: Its antigen is as yet unknown.

Study conclusions and caveats: One TCR beta motif, made up of roughly 8 highly homologous variants, appeared characteristic of ankylosing spondylitis blood.

TCRdb processed the 5' RACE reads anew with MiXCR; each CDR3 protein has one entry. Here the sample spans around 480,000 distinct CDR3 sequences, roughly 17% being singletons. The receptor was derived from a male donor with ankylosing spondylitis. Sequenced material: blood, either unsorted or a sorted T cell fraction (not recorded which). This chain joins TRBV12-3 or TRBV12-4 and TRBJ1-2; D gene ambiguous. The CDR3 loop reads CASSFSFFGGYTF. CDR3 bases: TGTGCCAGCAGTTTTTCATTTTTTGGTGGCTACACCTTC.